This T cell receptor (beta chain) was obtained from a study of blood T cell repertoires in COVID-19. Looking at the study overall: The United States, Italy and Spain provided the acute and convalescent COVID-19 samples. From T cells, B-cell-depleted T cells, or PBMCs came the material, which was cDNA or gDNA.

The CDR3 is 14 residues long. The J segment lost 1 base and the V segment lost 5 bases, leaving 3 bases of the junction unmatched. CDR1 and CDR2 (germline): LGHNA, YSLEER. Per the original methods: The assay estimated nucleated cells by amplifying reference gene primers. The repertoire was sequenced with immunoSEQ multiplex PCR; TCRdb's copy has only in-frame clones and lacks some. The V and J calls and clone size come from that table; D and trimming were worked out from the DNA. The sample includes 150,000 or so clones, roughly 87% seen only once; the top ten take roughly 4%. In the 2 weeks before study entry, exposed participants met a COVID-19 case, which was PCR-confirmed or clinician-diagnosed.

V and J are TRBV4-3 and TRBJ2-7, with 9 bases aligning to TRBD1. Specimen: PBMCs or T cells enriched from blood (not recorded which). The clonotype was recovered from a woman in her thirties or forties who had been exposed to COVID-19. CDR3 sequence: CASSSGTGSYEQYF. In DNA, the CDR3 is TGCGCCAGCAGCTCCGGGACAGGGTCCTACGAGCAGTACTTC.